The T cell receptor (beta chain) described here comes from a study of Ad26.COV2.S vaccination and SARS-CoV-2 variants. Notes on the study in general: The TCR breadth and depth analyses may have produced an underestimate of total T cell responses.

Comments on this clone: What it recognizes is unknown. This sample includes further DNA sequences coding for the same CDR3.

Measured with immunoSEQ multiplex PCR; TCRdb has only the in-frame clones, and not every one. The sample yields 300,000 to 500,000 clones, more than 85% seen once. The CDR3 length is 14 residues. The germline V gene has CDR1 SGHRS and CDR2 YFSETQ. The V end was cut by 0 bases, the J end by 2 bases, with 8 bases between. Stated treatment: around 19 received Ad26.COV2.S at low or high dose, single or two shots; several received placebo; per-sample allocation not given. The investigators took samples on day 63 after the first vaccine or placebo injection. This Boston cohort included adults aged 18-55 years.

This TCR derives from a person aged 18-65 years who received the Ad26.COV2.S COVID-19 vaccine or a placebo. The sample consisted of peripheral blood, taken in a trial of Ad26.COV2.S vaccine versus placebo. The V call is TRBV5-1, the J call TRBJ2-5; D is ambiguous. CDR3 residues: CASSLEALQETQYF. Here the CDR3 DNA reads TGCGCCAGCAGCTTGGAGGCACTTCAAGAGACCCAGTACTTC.